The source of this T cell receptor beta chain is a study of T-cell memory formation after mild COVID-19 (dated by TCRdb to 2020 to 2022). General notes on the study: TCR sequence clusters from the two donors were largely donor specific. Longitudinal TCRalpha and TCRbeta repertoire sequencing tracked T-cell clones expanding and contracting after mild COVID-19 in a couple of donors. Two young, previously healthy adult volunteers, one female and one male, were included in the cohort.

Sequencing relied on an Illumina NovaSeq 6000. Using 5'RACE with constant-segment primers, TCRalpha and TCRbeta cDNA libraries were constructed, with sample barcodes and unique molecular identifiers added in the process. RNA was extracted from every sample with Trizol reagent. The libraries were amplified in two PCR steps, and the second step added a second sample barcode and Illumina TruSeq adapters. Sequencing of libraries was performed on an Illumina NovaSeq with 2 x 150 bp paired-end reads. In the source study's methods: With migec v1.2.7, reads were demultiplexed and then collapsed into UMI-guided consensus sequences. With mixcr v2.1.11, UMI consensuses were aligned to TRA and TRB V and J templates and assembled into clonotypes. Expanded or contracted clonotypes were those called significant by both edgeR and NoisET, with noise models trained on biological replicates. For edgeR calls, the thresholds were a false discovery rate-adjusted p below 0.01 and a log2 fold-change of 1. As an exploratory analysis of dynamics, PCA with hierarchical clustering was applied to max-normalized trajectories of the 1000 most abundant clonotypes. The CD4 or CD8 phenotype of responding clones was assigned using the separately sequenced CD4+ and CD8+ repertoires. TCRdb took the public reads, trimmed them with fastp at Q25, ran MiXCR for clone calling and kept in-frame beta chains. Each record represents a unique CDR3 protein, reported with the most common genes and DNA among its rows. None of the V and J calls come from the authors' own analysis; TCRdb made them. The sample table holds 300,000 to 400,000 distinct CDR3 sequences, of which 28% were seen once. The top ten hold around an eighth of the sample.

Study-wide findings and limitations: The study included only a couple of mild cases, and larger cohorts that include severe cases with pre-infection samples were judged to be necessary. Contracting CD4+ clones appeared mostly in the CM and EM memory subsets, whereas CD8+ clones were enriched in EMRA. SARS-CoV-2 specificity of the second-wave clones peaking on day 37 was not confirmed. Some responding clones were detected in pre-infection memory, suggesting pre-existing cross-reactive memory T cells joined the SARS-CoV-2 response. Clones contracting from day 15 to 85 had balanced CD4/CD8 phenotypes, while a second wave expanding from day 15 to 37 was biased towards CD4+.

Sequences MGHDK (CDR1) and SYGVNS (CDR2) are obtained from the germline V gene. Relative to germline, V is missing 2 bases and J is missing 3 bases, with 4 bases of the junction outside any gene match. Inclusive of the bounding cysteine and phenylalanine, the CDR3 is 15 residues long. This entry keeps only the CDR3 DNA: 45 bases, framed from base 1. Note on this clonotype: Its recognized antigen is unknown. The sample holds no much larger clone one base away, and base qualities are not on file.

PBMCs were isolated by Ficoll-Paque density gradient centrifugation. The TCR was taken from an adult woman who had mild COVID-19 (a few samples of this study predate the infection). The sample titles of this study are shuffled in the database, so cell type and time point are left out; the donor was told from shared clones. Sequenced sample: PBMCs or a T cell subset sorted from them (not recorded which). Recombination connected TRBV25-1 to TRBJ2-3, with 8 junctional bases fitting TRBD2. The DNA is TGTGCCAGCAGTGAAGGGGGGACTAGAACAGATACGCAGTATTTT. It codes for CASSEGGTRTDTQYF.